This T cell receptor (beta chain) came from a study of cytomegalovirus exposure and HLA in healthy donors. Study in general: Samples from HLA-typed donors yielded 65 million to 90 million unique TCRs in an early data release. Notes on the study in general: An analysis that was carried out later associated 16,000 or so TCR beta sequences with HLA alleles at 0.05 false discovery rate.

60 Vbeta and 13 Jbeta primers were used in PCR. Using immunoSEQ multiplex PCR, the repertoire was profiled, and TCRdb retains in-frame clones only, with some absent. The table has around 180,000 clones, 80% to 90% seen once; the top ten hold 2.4%. Comment on this clone: The antigen is not known.

CDR1 is ENHRY and CDR2 is SYGVKD in the germline V gene. This CDR3 contains 11 residues. V was shortened by 10 bases and J by 0 bases, with 3 bases between the two germline ends. J is TRBJ2-2 and V is TRBV10-3, with D hard to call. This receptor was obtained from a male donor in good health and CMV-seronegative. The sample comprised PBMCs. The CDR3 loop reads CATTNTGELFF. CDR3 nucleotide sequence: TGTGCCACCACGAACACCGGGGAGCTGTTTTTT.